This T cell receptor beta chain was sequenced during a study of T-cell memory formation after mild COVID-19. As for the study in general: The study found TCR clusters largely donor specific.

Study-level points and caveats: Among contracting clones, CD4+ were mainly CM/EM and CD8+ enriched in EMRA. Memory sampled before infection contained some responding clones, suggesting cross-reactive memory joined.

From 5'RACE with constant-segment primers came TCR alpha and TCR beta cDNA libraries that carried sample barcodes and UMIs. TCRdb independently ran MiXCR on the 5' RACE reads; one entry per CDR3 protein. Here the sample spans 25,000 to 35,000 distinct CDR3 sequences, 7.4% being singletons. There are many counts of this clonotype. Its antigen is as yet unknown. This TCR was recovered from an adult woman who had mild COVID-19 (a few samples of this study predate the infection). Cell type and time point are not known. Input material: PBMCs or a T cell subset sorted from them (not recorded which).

CDR3 region: CSARGLAGEVEQYF. In nucleotides, the CDR3 is TGCAGTGCTAGAGGACTAGCGGGAGAGGTTGAGCAGTACTTC. J is TRBJ2-7 and V is TRBV20-1, with 12 bases that match TRBD2. This CDR3 comprises 14 residues. The V and J ends lost 1 base and 7 bases, in that order; junction bases with no gene match: 5. Germline assignment: CDR1 DFQATT and CDR2 SNEGSKA (reference sequence).